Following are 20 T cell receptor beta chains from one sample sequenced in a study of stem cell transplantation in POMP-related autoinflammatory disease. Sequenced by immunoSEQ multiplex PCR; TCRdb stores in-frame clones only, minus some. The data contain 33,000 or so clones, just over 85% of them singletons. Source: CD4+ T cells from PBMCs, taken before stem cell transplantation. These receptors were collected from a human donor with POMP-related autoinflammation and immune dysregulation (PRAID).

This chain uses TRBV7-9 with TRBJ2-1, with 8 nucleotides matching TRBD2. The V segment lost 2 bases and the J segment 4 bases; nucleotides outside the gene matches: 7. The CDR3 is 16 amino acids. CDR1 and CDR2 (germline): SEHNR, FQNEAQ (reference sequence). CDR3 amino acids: CASSLRAGAAYNEQFF. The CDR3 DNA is TGTGCCAGCAGCTTAAGAGCGGGAGCTGCTTACAATGAGCAGTTCTTC.

The CDR3 here is CASSWGQTGAYEQYF. The DNA of the CDR3 is TGCGCCAGCAGCTGGGGACAGACCGGAGCCTACGAGCAGTACTTC. The chain combines TRBV5-1 with TRBJ2-7, with 7 bases aligning to TRBD1. The CDR3 spans 15 residues. Unmatched junction bases numbered 8, after V lost 3 bases and J lost 2 bases. Germline lookup yields CDR1 SGHRS and CDR2 YFSETQ.

The CDR3: CASQDTAYEQYF. As DNA, the CDR3 is TGTGCCAGCCAGGACACCGCCTACGAGCAGTACTTC. The rearrangement joins TRBV6-1 to TRBJ2-7; D is perhaps TRBD1 (5 bases). The germline CDR1 and CDR2 sequences are MNHNS and SASEGT. The V and J ends lost 8 bases and 2 bases respectively, with 10 bases between them. This CDR3 has 12 amino acids.

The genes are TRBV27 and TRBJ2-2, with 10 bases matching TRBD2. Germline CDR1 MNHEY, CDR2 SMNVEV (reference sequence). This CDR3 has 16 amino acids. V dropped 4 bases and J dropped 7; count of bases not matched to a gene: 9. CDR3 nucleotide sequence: TGTGCCAGCAGTTACGAGCGGGAGGGCGGCAACGGGGAGCTGTTTTTT. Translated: CASSYEREGGNGELFF.

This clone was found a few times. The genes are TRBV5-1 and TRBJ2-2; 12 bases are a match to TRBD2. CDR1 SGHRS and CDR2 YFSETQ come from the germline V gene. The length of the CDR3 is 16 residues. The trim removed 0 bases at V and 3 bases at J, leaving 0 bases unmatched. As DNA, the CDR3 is TGCGCCAGCAGCTTGGGACTAGCGGGGGACACCGGGGAGCTGTTTTTT. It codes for CASSLGLAGDTGELFF.

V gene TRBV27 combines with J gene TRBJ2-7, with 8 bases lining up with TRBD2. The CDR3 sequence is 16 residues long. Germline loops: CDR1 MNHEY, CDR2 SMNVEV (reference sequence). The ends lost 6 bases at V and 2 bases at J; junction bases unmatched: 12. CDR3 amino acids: CASSDEPGTRPYEQYF. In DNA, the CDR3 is TGTGCCAGCAGCGATGAGCCGGGGACTAGACCCTACGAGCAGTACTTC.

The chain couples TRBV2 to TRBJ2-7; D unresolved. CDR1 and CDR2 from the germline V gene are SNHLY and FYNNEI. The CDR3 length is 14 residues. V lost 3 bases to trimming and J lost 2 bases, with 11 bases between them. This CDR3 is CASSDKGIPYEQYF. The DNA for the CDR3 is TGTGCCAGCAGTGATAAGGGCATTCCCTACGAGCAGTACTTC.

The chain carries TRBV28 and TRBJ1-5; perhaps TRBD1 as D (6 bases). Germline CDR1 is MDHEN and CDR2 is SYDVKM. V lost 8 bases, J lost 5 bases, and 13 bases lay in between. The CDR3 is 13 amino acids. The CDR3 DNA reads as TGTGCCAGCGTCCGGGACATCGATCAGCCCCAGCATTTT. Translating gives CASVRDIDQPQHF.

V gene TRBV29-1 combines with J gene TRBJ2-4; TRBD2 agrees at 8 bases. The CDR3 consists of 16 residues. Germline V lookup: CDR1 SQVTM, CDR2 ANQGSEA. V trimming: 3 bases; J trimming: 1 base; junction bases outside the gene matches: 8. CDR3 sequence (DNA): TGCAGCGTTGAGGGGTTGGGACTAGGGGCCAAAAACATTCAGTACTTC. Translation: CSVEGLGLGAKNIQYF. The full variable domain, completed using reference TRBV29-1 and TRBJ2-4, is SAVISQKPSRDICQRGTSLTIQCQVDSQVTMMFWYRQQPGQSLTLIATANQGSEATYESGFVIDKFPISRPNLTFSTLTVSNMSPEDSSIYLCSVEGLGLGAKNIQYFGAGTRLSVL.

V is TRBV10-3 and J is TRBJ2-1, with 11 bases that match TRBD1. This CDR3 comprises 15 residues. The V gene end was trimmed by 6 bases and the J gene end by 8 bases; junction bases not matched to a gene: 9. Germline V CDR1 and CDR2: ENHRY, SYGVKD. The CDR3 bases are TGTGCCATCAGCGGACGGGACAGGGGGGAAGATGAGCAGTTCTTC. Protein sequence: CAISGRDRGEDEQFF.

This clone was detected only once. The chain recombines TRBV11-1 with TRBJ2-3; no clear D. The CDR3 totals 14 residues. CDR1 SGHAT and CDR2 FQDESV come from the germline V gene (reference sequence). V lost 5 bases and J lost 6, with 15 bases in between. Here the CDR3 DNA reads TGTGCCAGCAGCGCCCTAGGATTGGCGGATACGCAGTATTTT. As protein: CASSALGLADTQYF. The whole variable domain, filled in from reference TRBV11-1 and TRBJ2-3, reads EAEVAQSPRYKITEKSQAVAFWCDPISGHATLYWYRQILGQGPELLVQFQDESVVDDSQLPKDRFSAERLKGVDSTLKIQPAELGDSAMYLCASSALGLADTQYFGPGTRLTVL.

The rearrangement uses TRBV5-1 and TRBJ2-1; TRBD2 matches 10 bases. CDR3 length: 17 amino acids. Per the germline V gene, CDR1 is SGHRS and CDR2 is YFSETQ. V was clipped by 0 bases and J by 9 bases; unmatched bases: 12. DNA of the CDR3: TGCGCCAGCAGCTTGGTTCAAACCAGCGGGGGGGCCGGTGAGCAGTTCTTC. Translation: CASSLVQTSGGAGEQFF.

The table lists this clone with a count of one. The chain's CDR3 is CATSLGAGPGQYF. As DNA, the CDR3 is TGTGCCACCAGCTTGGGAGCGGGGCCGGGCCAGTATTTT. This chain uses TRBV15 with TRBJ2-3, with TRBD2 identical over 7 bases. V trimming: 5 bases; J trimming: 12 bases; junction bases outside the gene matches: 11. There are 13 residues in the CDR3. From germline, CDR1 is LNHNV and CDR2 YYDKDF (reference sequence).

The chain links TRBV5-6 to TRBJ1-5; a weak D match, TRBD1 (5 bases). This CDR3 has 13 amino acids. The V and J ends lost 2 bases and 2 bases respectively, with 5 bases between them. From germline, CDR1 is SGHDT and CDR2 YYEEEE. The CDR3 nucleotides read TGTGCCAGCAGCTTACAGGGCAATCAGCCCCAGCATTTT. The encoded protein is CASSLQGNQPQHF. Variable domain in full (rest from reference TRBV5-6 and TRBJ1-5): DAGVTQSPTHLIKTRGQQVTLRCSPKSGHDTVSWYQQALGQGPQFIFQYYEEEERQRGNFPDRFSGHQFPNYSSELNVNALLLGDSALYLCASSLQGNQPQHFGDGTRLSIL.

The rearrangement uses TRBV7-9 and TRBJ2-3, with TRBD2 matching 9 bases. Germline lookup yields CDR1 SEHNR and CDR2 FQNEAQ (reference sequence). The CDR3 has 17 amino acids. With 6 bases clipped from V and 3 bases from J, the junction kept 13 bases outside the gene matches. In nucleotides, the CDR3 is TGTGCCAGCAGTTCACCAGGCGCGGGGGGGAGGACAGATACGCAGTATTTT. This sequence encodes CASSSPGAGGRTDTQYF.

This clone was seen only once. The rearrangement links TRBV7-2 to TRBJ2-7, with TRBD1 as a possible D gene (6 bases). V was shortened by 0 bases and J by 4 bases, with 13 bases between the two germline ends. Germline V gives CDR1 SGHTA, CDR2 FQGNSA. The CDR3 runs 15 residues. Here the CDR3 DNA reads TGTGCCAGCAGCTTAGCGGTGGGGGCGCAATACGAGCAGTACTTC. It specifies CASSLAVGAQYEQYF.

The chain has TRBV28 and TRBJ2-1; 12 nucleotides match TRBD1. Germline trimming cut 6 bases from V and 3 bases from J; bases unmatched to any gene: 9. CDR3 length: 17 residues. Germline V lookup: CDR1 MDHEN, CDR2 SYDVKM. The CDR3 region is CASSSAGTGGFYNEQFF. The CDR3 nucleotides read TGTGCCAGCAGCTCTGCCGGGACAGGGGGCTTCTACAATGAGCAGTTCTTC.

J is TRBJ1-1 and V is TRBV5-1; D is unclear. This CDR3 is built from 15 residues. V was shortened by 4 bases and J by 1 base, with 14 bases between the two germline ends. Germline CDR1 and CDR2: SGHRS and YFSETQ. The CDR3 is CASSREPLGNTEAFF. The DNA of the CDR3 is TGCGCCAGCAGCAGGGAGCCATTAGGGAACACTGAAGCTTTCTTT.

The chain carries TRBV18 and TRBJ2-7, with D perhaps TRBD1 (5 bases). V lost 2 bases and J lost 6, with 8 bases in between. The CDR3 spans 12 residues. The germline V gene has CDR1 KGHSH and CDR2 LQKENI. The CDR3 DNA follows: TGTGCCAGCTCACCATACACAGGCGAGCAGTACTTC. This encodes CASSPYTGEQYF.

CDR3 loop: CASSGASGTYEQYF. The CDR3 DNA follows: TGTGCCAGCAGTGGAGCTAGCGGGACCTACGAGCAGTACTTC. The chain combines TRBV6-4 with TRBJ2-7; 9 bases align to TRBD2. CDR1 and CDR2 (germline): MRHNA, SNTAGT. The V gene end was trimmed by 4 bases and the J gene end by 2 bases; junction bases not matched to a gene: 3. This CDR3 contains 14 residues.